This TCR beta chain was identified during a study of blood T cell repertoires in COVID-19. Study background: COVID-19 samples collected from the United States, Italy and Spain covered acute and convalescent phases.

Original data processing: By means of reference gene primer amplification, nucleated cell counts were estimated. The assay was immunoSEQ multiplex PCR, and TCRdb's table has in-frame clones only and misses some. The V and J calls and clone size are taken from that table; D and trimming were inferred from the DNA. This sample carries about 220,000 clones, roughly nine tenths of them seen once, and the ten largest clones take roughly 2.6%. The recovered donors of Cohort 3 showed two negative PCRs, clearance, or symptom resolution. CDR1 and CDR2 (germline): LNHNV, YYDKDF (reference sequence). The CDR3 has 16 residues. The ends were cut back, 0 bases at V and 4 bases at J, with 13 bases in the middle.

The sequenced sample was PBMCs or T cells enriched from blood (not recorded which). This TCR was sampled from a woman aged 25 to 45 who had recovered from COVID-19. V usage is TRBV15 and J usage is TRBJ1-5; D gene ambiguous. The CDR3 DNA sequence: TGTGCCACCAGCAGAGATCTTGAAGGGAGAAATCAGCCCCAGCATTTT. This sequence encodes CATSRDLEGRNQPQHF.